This T cell receptor (beta chain) is drawn from a study of sequential checkpoint blockade in melanoma. Study as a whole: After nivolumab or ipilimumab alone, twenty-two patients had week-13 rebiopsies. Findings of the study overall: Clinical benefit was about 30 times likelier when tumor T-cell fraction and clonality increased.

Libraries were prepared by immunoSEQ multiplex PCR; TCRdb keeps only in-frame clonotypes and omits some of them. The sample lists about 21,000 clones; around 27% were seen once. Specified treatment: randomized to nivolumab then ipilimumab (arm A) or the reverse (arm B). DNA-damaging chemotherapy had not been given to any patient beforehand. There are a few counts of this clone. Antigen: not known. The specimen was tumor tissue (inferred from file names), collected from a patient given nivolumab and ipilimumab in sequence. This sequence was found in a human donor with melanoma.

DNA for the CDR3: TGTGCCAGCAACACACCGGGGACAGGAGGCTACGAGCAGTACTTC. Translated: CASNTPGTGGYEQYF. The chain uses TRBV11-3 and TRBJ2-7; 8 bases are a match to TRBD1. CDR1 SGHNT and CDR2 YENEEA come from the germline V gene. CDR3 length equals 15 residues. Trimming at V came to 7 bases and at J to 3 bases, leaving 11 bases not matched to a gene.